This record concerns one T cell receptor beta chain sequence. The source of the sample is a study of identical twins. V gave up 5 bases and J gave up 2 bases, with 14 bases separating them. Germline V gene sequence: CDR1 LNHDA, CDR2 SQIVND (reference sequence). The length of the CDR3 is 15 residues. cDNA molecules carried unique molecular identifiers, and template switching added a universal primer site. TCRdb used MiXCR to reprocess the 5' RACE reads, holding one entry per CDR3 protein. The sample consists of 200,000 to 250,000 distinct CDR3 sequences, about 7.5% of them appearing once. Separately, the same data were catalogued under a study of yellow fever vaccine responses in identical twins.

The specimen was memory (CD45RO+) T cells sorted from blood. This rearrangement joins TRBV19 to TRBJ2-3; D not certain. This clonotype was obtained from a woman aged 18 to 35 in good health. CDR3 coding DNA: TGTGCCAGTAGTTTTTCTCAGCCTGCCACAGATACGCAGTATTTT. It translates to CASSFSQPATDTQYF. The variable domain in full, completed from reference TRBV19 and TRBJ2-3, reads DGGITQSPKYLFRKEGQNVTLSCEQNLNHDAMYWYRQDPGQGLRLIYYSQIVNDFQKGDIAEGYSVSREKKESFPLTVTSAQKNPTAFYLCASSFSQPATDTQYFGPGTRLTVL.